Following are 13 T cell receptor beta chains from one sample sequenced in a study of T cells in Graves' hyperthyroidism and ophthalmopathy. Amplified TCR beta CDR3 regions derived from RNA transcripts. Using the HTBI primer set, a first-round RT-PCR was run on the TCR CDR3. TCRdb reanalysed the multiplex PCR reads using MiXCR and keeps one entry per CDR3 protein. The sample includes about 270,000 distinct CDR3 sequences, about 20% seen only once; the top ten take roughly 60%. The sequenced sample consisted of blood. The receptors shown here come from a man aged 25 to 40 with Graves' ophthalmopathy.

The chain joins TRBV5-1 to TRBJ2-3; perhaps TRBD2 as D (5 bases). The V end was cut by 1 base, the J end by 2 bases, with 11 bases between. The germline gives CDR1 SGHRS, CDR2 YFSETQ. The CDR3 runs 15 residues. The CDR3 DNA sequence: TGCGCCAGCAGCTTGCCACGGGGTTCCACAGATACGCAGTATTTT. Translation: CASSLPRGSTDTQYF.

The chain has TRBV7-2 and TRBJ1-2; TRBD1 is a possible D gene (5 bases). Between the trimmed V and J ends, which lost 2 bases and 0 bases, there was a span of 13 bases. The CDR3 loop spans 16 amino acids. Per the germline V gene, CDR1 is SGHTA and CDR2 is FQGNSA. CDR3 sequence reads: CASSLSWGRANYGYTF. Written as DNA, the CDR3 is TGTGCCAGCAGCTTATCCTGGGGCAGAGCTAACTATGGCTACACCTTC.

This chain connects TRBV11-3 to TRBJ2-1; D may be TRBD1 (6 bases). V was cut by 5 bases and J by 12 bases, with 17 bases left in between. The CDR3 contains 13 residues. Germline V gives CDR1 SGHNT, CDR2 YENEEA. CDR3 sequence: CASSLGTSIGQFF. CDR3 DNA sequence: TGTGCCAGCAGCCTTGGGACATCCATAGGGCAGTTCTTC. The full variable domain, in which reference TRBV11-3 and TRBJ2-1 provide the parts outside the CDR3, is EAGVVQSPRYKIIEKKQPVAFWCNPISGHNTLYWYLQNLGQGPELLIRYENEEAVDDSQLPKDRFSAERLKGVDSTLKIQPAELGDSAVYLCASSLGTSIGQFFGPGTRLTVL.

The V gene is TRBV28, the J gene TRBJ1-5, with D tentatively TRBD1 (5 bases). This CDR3 region has 15 residues. Germline V lookup: CDR1 MDHEN, CDR2 SYDVKM. In nucleotides, the CDR3 is TGTGTCCTACCGGGCGGGCAGGGCCCGAGGCAGCCCCAGCATTTT. Its protein product is CVLPGGQGPRQPQHF.

The chain has TRBV2 and TRBJ1-1; 10 nucleotides agree with TRBD1. Germline V gives CDR1 SNHLY, CDR2 FYNNEI. V dropped 5 bases and J dropped 6; count of bases not matched to a gene: 15. The CDR3 is made up of 17 amino acids. In nucleotides, the CDR3 is TGTGCCAGCAGTCTGAAAACGCCCGGGACAGGGGACCCTGAAGCTTTCTTT. Amino acid sequence: CASSLKTPGTGDPEAFF. The full variable domain, its missing parts supplied by reference TRBV2 and TRBJ1-1, is EPEVTQTPSHQVTQMGQEVILRCVPISNHLYFYWYRQILGQKVEFLVSFYNNEISEKSEIFDDQFSVERPDGSNFTLKIRSTKLEDSAMYFCASSLKTPGTGDPEAFFGQGTRLTVV.

The chain couples TRBV27 to TRBJ2-1; 12 nucleotides line up with TRBD2. Trimming took 5 bases from V and 3 from J; bases not matched to a gene: 8. Germline V gene data show CDR1 as MNHEY and CDR2 as SMNVEV (reference sequence). This CDR3 region has 17 residues. DNA for the CDR3: TGTGCCAGCAGTAAACCCCTACTAGCGGGAGGCTACAATGAGCAGTTCTTC. Its protein product is CASSKPLLAGGYNEQFF.

In its sample, this clonotype was seen a few times. A read error may be the cause here, since a much bigger clone is one base away. The CDR3 reads CASSLAQDTQYF. The DNA for the CDR3 is TGTGCCAGCAGCTTAGCGCAAGATACGCAGTATTTT. The chain joins TRBV7-9 to TRBJ2-3; D uncertain. V was trimmed by 0 bases and J by 5 bases, leaving 3 bases between them. Germline-derived CDR1 and CDR2 are SEHNR and FQNEAQ (reference sequence). There are 12 residues in the CDR3.

This chain links TRBV5-1 with TRBJ2-1; TRBD2 aligns across 7 bases. CDR1 is SGHRS and CDR2 is YFSETQ in the germline V gene. This CDR3 region has 15 residues. J gave up 6 bases and V 4 bases, and 10 bases lay outside the gene matches. CDR3 loop: CASSPLASQGNEQFF. CDR3 bases: TGCGCCAGCAGCCCACTAGCGTCGCAGGGCAATGAGCAGTTCTTC.

This clonotype occurred many times. The chain couples TRBV19 to TRBJ1-1, with D possibly matching TRBD1 (6 bases). The CDR3 is made up of 16 amino acids. Trimming cost V 0 bases and J 0 bases, with 11 bases left between them. Germline CDR1 LNHDA, CDR2 SQIVND (reference sequence). This CDR3 is CASSIDHGQMNTEAFF. In DNA form, the CDR3 reads TGTGCCAGTAGTATAGATCATGGACAGATGAACACTGAAGCTTTCTTT.

This clonotype was counted only a few times. The rearrangement joins TRBV15 to TRBJ1-4, with 7 bases that match TRBD1. V lost 2 bases and J lost 0; bases outside the gene matches: 6. The germline V gene has CDR1 LNHNV and CDR2 YYDKDF (reference sequence). The CDR3 runs 17 residues. CDR3 bases: TGTGCCACCAGCAGAAGCGGGACAGCTGCAACTAATGAAAAACTGTTTTTT. This gives the protein CATSRSGTAATNEKLFF.

A remark on this clonotype: Possible read error: a much larger clone is one base away. This chain's CDR3 is CASSYRDRDEQLF. CDR3 nucleotide sequence: TGCGCCAGCAGCTACCGGGACAGGGATGAGCAGCTCTTC. This rearrangement joins TRBV5-1 to TRBJ2-1; 9 bases agree with TRBD1. This CDR3 has 13 amino acids. Germline assignment: CDR1 SGHRS and CDR2 YFSETQ.

The chain recombines TRBV6-6 with TRBJ2-3, with D perhaps matching TRBD2 (5 bases). The V gene lost 2 bases and the J gene lost 2 bases, with 11 bases spanning the gap. CDR1 MNHNY and CDR2 SVGAGI come from the germline V gene (reference sequence). There are 15 residues in the CDR3. The CDR3 DNA follows: TGTGCCAGCAGTTACGGGCTAGCCAACACAGATACGCAGTATTTT. Protein sequence: CASSYGLANTDTQYF.

This chain links TRBV5-4 with TRBJ2-3; 14 bases match TRBD2. CDR3 length: 16 residues. CDR1 and CDR2 (germline): SGHNT, YYREEE (reference sequence). Germline trimming cut 4 bases from V and 5 bases from J; bases unmatched to any gene: 6. CDR3 bases: TGTGCCAGCAGCCCCGGACTAGCGGGAGGAGGAGATACGCAGTATTTT. Residues: CASSPGLAGGGDTQYF. The whole variable domain, filled in from reference TRBV5-4 and TRBJ2-3, reads ETGVTQSPTHLIKTRGQQVTLRCSSQSGHNTVSWYQQALGQGPQFIFQYYREEENGRGNFPPRFSGLQFPNYSSELNVNALELDDSALYLCASSPGLAGGGDTQYFGPGTRLTVL.